This T cell receptor beta chain stems from a study of CD4+ T cells in melanoma. Turning to this clone: What it recognizes is unknown.

Overall study findings and caveats: In melanoma, neoantigen-specific CD4+ T cells reportedly differed in differentiation state. CD8+ T cell, macrophage and B cell function reportedly correlated with neoantigen-specific CD4+ T cells.

The CDR3 is made up of 14 amino acids. Germline lookup yields CDR1 MDHEN and CDR2 SYDVKM. V lost 6 bases, J lost 0 bases, and 12 bases lay in between. TCRdb's copy holds only in-frame clones and misses some; the assay was immunoSEQ multiplex PCR. Seen here are about 55,000 clones, over 60% observed once, and the top ten hold about 5%. This receptor was identified in a human donor with melanoma. Sequenced: tumor tissue. The gene calls are TRBV28 and TRBJ2-7; D may be TRBD1 (6 bases). CDR3 protein: CASRTTGSSYEQYF. The CDR3 DNA follows: TGTGCCAGCAGGACCACAGGGAGCTCCTACGAGCAGTACTTC. Drawing the rest from reference TRBV28 and TRBJ2-7, the complete variable domain is DVKVTQSSRYLVKRTGEKVFLECVQDMDHENMFWYRQDPGLGLRLIYFSYDVKMKEKGDIPEGYSVSREKKERFSLILESASTNQTSMYLCASRTTGSSYEQYFGPGTRLTVT.